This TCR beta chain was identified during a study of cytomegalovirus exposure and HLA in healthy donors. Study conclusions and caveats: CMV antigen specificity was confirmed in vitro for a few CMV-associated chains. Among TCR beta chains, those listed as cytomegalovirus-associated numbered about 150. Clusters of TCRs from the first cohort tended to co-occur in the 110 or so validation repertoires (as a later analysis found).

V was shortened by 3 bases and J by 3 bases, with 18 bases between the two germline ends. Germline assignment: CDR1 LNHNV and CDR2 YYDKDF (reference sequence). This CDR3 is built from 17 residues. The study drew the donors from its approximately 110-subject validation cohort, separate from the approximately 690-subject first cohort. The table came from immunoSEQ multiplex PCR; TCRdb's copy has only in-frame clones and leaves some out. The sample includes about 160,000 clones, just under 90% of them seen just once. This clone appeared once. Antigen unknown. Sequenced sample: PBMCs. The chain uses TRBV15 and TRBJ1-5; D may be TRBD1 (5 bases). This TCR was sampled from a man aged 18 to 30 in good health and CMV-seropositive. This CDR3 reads CATSSRTEGALNQPQHF. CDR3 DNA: TGTGCCACCAGCAGCCGAACGGAAGGGGCGCTCAATCAGCCCCAGCATTTT.